This T cell receptor beta chain was sequenced for a study of shared T cell receptors in the human thymus (dated by TCRdb to about 2021). Context from the whole study: The study investigated the way shared, self-reactive T-cell receptor alpha chains are produced in the human thymus.

Counted from cysteine to phenylalanine, this CDR3 has 14 amino acids. CDR3 DNA is the only sequence kept; it has 42 bases, read in frame from the first base. A distance of 11 bases separates the germline ends of V and J, which lose 7 bases and 0 bases respectively. Taken from the germline V gene (reference sequence), the CDR1 and CDR2 loops are LNHDA and SQIVND. A note on this clone: What antigen it recognizes has not been identified. No clone much larger than this one lies a single base away; base qualities are absent.

Library prep was done by the immunoSEQ multiplex PCR assay. TCRdb's version of the immuneACCESS table is confined to in-frame rearrangements and falls short of the full clone set. An unresolved V gene accounts for under half of the shortfall where checked; the remainder is of unknown origin. This sample comprises about 380,000 clones, 85% to 95% of them detected only once. Approximately 0.02% of the sample goes to the ten largest clones. The rearranged chain carries TRBV19 and TRBJ2-3; TRBD2 is perhaps the D gene, given 6 matching bases. Material: thymocytes. The TCR was taken from a human donor. The CDR3 reads as follows: CASKAGTSTDTQYF. The DNA sequence is TGTGCCAGTAAGGCGGGGACTAGCACAGATACGCAGTATTTT. Joined to the reference TRBV19 and TRBJ2-3 proteins, this CDR3 gives the full variable domain: DGGITQSPKYLFRKEGQNVTLSCEQNLNHDAMYWYRQDPGQGLRLIYYSQIVNDFQKGDIAEGYSVSREKKESFPLTVTSAQKNPTAFYLCASKAGTSTDTQYFGPGTRLTVL.